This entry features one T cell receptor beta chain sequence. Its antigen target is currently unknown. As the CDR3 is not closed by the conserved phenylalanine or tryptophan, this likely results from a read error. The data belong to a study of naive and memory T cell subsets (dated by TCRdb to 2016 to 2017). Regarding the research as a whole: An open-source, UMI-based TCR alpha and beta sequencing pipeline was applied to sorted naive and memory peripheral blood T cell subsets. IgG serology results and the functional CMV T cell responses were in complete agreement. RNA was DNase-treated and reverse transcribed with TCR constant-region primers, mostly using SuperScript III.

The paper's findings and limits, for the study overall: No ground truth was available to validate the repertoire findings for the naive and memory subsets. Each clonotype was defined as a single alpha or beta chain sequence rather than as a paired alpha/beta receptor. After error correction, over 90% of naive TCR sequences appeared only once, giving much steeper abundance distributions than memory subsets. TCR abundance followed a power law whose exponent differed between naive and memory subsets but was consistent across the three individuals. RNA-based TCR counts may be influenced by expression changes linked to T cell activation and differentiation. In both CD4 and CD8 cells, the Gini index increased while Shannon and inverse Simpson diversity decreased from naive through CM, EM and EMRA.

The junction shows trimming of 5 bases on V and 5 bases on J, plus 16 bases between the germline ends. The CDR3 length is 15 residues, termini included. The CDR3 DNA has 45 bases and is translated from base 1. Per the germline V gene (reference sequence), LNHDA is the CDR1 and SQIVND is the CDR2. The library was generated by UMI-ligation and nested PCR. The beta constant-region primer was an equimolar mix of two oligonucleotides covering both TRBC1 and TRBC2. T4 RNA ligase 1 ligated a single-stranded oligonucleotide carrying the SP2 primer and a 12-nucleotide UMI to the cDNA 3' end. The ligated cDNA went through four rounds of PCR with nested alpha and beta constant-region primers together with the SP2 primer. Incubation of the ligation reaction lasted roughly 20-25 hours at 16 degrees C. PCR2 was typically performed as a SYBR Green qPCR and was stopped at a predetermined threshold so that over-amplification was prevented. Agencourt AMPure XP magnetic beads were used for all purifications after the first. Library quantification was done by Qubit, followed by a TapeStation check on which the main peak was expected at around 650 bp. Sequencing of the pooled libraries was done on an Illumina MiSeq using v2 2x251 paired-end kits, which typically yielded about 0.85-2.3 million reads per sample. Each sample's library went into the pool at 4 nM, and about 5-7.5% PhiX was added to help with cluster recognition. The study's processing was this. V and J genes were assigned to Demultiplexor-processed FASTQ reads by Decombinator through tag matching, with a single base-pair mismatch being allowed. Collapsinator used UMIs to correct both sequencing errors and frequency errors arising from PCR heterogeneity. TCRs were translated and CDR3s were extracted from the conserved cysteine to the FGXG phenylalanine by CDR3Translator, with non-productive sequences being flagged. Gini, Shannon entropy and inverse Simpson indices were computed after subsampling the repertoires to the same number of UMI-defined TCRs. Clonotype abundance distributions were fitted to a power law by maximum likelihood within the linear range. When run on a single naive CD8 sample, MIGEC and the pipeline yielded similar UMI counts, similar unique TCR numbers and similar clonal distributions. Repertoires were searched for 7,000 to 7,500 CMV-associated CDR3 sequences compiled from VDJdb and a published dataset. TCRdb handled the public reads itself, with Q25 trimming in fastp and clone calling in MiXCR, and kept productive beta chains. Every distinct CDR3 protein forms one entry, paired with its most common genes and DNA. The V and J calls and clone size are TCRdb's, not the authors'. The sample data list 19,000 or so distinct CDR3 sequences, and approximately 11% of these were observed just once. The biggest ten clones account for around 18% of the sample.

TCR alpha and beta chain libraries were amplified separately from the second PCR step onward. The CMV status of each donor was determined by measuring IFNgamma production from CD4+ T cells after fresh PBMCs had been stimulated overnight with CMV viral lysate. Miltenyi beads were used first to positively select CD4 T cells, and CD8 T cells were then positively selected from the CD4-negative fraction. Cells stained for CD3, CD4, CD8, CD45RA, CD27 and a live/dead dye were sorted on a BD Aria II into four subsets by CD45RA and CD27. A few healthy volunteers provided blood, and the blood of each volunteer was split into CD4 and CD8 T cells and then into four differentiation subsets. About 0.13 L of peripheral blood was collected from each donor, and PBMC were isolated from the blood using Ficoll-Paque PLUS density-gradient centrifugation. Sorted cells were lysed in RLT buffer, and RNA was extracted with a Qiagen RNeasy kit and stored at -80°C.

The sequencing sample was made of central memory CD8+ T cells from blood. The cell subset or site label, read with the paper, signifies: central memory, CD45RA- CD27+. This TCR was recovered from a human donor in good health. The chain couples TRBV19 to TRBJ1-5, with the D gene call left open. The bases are TGTGCCAGTAGTCCTAACTTGGGGTTCCATCAGCCCCAGCATTTA. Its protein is CASSPNLGFHQPQHL.